A selection of T cell receptor beta chains follows, all from one sample in a study of tumor-infiltrating lymphocytes in primary liver carcinoma. TCRdb redid the calling of the multiplex PCR reads with MiXCR, one entry per CDR3 protein. The sample holds about 84,000 distinct CDR3 sequences, approximately 72% seen once. The sample taken for sequencing was liver tumor tissue from sampling region 1. All receptors derive from a man aged 40-50 years with primary liver carcinoma and hepatitis B virus infection. Each CDR3 is given with its conserved first and last residue. Each record gives: clone size, V gene, CDR3 protein. Rows may omit the clone size; those that give it use once, few, many or a size class.

clone size: -; V gene: TRBV12-3/TRBV12-4; CDR3 protein: CTSNSMIAGGPANEQFF
clone size: many; V gene: TRBV6-6; CDR3 protein: CASSDAPRAYEQYF
clone size: -; V gene: TRBV28; CDR3 protein: CASRMTGGFNDQPQHF
clone size: -; V gene: TRBV4-1; CDR3 protein: CTSSQSETSGDNEQFF
clone size: -; V gene: TRBV11-2; CDR3 protein: CASSSMQGPSTEAFF
clone size: -; V gene: TRBV29-1; CDR3 protein: CSVEEGVANTGELFF
clone size: many; V gene: TRBV6-5; CDR3 protein: CASSRQGRNEKLFF
clone size: -; V gene: TRBV5-4; CDR3 protein: CASSPGLAINYEQYF
clone size: many; V gene: TRBV14; CDR3 protein: CASSVNYNEQFF
clone size: many; V gene: TRBV30; CDR3 protein: CAWSPGGGDQPQHF
clone size: many; V gene: TRBV28; CDR3 protein: CASSFVGNSPLHF
clone size: -; V gene: TRBV10-3; CDR3 protein: CSISDSGQETQYF
clone size: -; V gene: TRBV10-3; CDR3 protein: CAISESAEGYGYTF
clone size: -; V gene: TRBV4-1; CDR3 protein: CARSQEDSGKIDGYTF
clone size: many; V gene: TRBV6-6; CDR3 protein: CASSYPGGGELFF
clone size: medium-sized; V gene: TRBV7-8; CDR3 protein: CASSLVIGAYEQYF
clone size: -; V gene: TRBV7-8; CDR3 protein: CAGSWTNGRTDYNEQFF
clone size: -; V gene: TRBV5-5; CDR3 protein: CDSSGGFLCTDTQYF
clone size: -; V gene: TRBV11-2; CDR3 protein: CAGSPTGILLFQYF
clone size: many; V gene: TRBV5-5; CDR3 protein: CASSRLPGQGLSGANVLTF
clone size: once; V gene: TRBV4-2; CDR3 protein: CASCQDEGAGGVDTQYF
clone size: -; V gene: TRBV11-2; CDR3 protein: CASRMVAIVSGELFF
clone size: -; V gene: TRBV28; CDR3 protein: CVSMSGTGTYEQYF
clone size: many; V gene: TRBV5-1; CDR3 protein: CASSLAGGHNTGELFF
clone size: -; V gene: TRBV20-1; CDR3 protein: CSAPPGQGPGGSGYTF
clone size: -; V gene: TRBV11-2; CDR3 protein: CASSFSGITSTDTQYF
clone size: many; V gene: TRBV29-1; CDR3 protein: CSVGDRTLYEQYF
clone size: -; V gene: TRBV29-1; CDR3 protein: CSVLEGAKNIQNF
clone size: -; V gene: TRBV5-4; CDR3 protein: CACSLQGDGQPHHF
clone size: -; V gene: TRBV29-1; CDR3 protein: CSVVLSQNYGYTF
clone size: -; V gene: TRBV6-1; CDR3 protein: CASSEVSAGRDMQYF
clone size: -; V gene: TRBV29-1; CDR3 protein: CSVTGQGTNPEPFF
clone size: -; V gene: TRBV29-1; CDR3 protein: CSTRLDCEQYF
clone size: few; V gene: TRBV11-2; CDR3 protein: CASSLNDVHEQFF